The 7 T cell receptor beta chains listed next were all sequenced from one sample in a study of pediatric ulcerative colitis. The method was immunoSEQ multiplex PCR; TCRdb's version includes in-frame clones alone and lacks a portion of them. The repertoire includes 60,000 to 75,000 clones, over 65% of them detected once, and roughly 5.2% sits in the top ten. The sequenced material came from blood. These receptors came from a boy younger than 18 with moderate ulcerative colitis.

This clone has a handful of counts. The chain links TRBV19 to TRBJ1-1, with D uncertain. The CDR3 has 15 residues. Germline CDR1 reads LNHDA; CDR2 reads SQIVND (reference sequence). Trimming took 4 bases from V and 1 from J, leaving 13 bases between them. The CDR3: CASSNGQVANTEAFF. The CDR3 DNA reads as TGTGCCAGTAGTAACGGTCAGGTAGCGAACACTGAAGCTTTCTTT.

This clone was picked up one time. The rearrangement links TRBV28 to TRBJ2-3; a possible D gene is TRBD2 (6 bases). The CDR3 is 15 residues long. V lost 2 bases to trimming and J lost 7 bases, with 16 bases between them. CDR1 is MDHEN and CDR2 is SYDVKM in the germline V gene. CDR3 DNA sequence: TGTGCCAGCAGTTTACTTGCTAGCGCAACTAATACGCAGTATTTT. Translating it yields CASSLLASATNTQYF.

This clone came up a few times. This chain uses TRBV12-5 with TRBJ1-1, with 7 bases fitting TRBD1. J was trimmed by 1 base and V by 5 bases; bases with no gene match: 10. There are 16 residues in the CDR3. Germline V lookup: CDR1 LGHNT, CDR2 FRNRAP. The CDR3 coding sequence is TGTGCTAGTGGTATAACTGGAGGGGACAGGAACACTGAAGCTTTCTTT. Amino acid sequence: CASGITGGDRNTEAFF.

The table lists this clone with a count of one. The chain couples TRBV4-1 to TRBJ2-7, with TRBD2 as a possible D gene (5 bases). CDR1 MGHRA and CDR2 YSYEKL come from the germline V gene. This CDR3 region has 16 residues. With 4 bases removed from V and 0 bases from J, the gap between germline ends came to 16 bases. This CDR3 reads CASSRLSGVSSYEQYF. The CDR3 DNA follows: TGCGCCAGCAGCCGCCTATCCGGGGTCAGCTCCTACGAGCAGTACTTC.

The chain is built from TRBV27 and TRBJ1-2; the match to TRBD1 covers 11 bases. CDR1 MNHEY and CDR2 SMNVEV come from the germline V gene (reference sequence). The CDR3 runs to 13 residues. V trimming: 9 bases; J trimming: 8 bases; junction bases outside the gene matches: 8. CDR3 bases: TGTGCCAGTCGGGACAGGGGGGTCCCGGGCTACACCTTC. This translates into CASRDRGVPGYTF.

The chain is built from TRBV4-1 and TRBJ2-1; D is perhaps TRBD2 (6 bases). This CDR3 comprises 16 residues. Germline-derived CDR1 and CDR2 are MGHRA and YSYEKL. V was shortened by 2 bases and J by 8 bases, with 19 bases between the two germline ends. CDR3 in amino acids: CASSQLRIVAVDEQFF. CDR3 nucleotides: TGCGCCAGCAGCCAACTCCGGATAGTAGCGGTTGATGAGCAGTTCTTC.

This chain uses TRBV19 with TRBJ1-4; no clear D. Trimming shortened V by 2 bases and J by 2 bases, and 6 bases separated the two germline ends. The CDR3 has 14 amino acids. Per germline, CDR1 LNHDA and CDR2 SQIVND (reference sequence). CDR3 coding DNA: TGTGCCAGTAGTATACAGGTTACTAATGAAAAACTGTTTTTT. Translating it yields CASSIQVTNEKLFF.